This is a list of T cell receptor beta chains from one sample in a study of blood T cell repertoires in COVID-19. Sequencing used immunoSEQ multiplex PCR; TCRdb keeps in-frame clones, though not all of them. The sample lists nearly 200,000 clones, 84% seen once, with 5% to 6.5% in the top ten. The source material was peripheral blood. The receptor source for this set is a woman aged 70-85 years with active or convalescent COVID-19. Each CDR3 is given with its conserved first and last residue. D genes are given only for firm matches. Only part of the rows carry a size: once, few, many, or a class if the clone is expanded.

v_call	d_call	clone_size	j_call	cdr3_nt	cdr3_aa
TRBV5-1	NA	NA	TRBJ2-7	TGCGCCAGCAGCTTAGAATCTAGCACCCTATACGAGCAGTACTTC	CASSLESSTLYEQYF
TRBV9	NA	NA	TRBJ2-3	TGTGCCAGCAGCCCTGCAATGACGGCTAGCTTCACAGATACGCAGTATTTT	CASSPAMTASFTDTQYF
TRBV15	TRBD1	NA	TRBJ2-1	TGTGCCACCAGCAGACACCGGACAGGTATAATATCAGAGCAGTTCTTC	CATSRHRTGIISEQFF
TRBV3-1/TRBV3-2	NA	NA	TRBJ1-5	TGTGCCAGCAGCCAATTTCGGGCGGGGGCAACCAATCAGCCCCAGCATTTT	CASSQFRAGATNQPQHF
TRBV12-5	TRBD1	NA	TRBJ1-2	TGTGCTAATCCGGCCCACGAGGACAGGTCATTAGATGGCTACACCTTC	CANPAHEDRSLDGYTF
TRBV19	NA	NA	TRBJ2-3	TGTGCCAGTAGTACAGGGCAACCCCACACAGATACGCAGTATTTT	CASSTGQPHTDTQYF
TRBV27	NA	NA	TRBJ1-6	TGTGCCAGCAGTTTATCAGGGGATAATTCACCCCTCCACTTT	CASSLSGDNSPLHF
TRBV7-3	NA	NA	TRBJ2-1	TGTGCCAGTGCTAGCGCGCCCAGCTCCTACAATGAGCAGTTCTTC	CASASAPSSYNEQFF
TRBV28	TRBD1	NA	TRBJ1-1	TGTGCCAGCAGTTTATCTCCCCCGGACAGGGCTGAAGCTTTCTTT	CASSLSPPDRAEAFF
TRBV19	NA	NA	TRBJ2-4	TGTGCCAGTAGTATTCTCTCGGGGGCCAAAAACATTCAGTACTTC	CASSILSGAKNIQYF
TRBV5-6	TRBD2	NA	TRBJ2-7	TGTGCCAGCAGCCCCGGGGGGTTCGACGAGCAGTACTTC	CASSPGGFDEQYF
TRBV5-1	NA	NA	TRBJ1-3	TGCGCCAGCAGCTTGGGAGCAAGGGGAGGAACCTCTGGAAACACCATATATTTT	CASSLGARGGTSGNTIYF
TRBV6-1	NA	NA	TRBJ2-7	TGTGCCAGCAGTGAAGAAGCGGCTTTTATCTACGAGCAGTACTTC	CASSEEAAFIYEQYF
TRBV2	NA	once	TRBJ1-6	TGTGCCAGCACTTGGGCCTTTAGTTCACCCCTCCACTTT	CASTWAFSSPLHF
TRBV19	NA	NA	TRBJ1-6	TGTGCCAGTAGTTTTAGCTCCTATAATTCACCCCTCCACTTT	CASSFSSYNSPLHF
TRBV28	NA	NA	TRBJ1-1	TGTGCCAGCAGTTTTAGTTTTGGGGGCGCGGACACTGAAGCTTTCTTT	CASSFSFGGADTEAFF
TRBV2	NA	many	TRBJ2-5	TGTGCCAGCAGTGCGCTGGCGGGAAAGGGGCAAGAGACCCAGTACTTC	CASSALAGKGQETQYF
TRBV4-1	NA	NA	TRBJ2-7	TGCGCCAGCAGCCAAGACCGGACAGAGCCCTACGAGCAGTACTTC	CASSQDRTEPYEQYF
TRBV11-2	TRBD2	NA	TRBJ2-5	TGTGCCAGCAGCTTAGGGGTACTAGCGGCTCAAGAGACCCAGTACTTC	CASSLGVLAAQETQYF
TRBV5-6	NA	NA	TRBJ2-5	TGTGCCAGCAGCTTGGCAGGGGCGGGAGTCTGGAAAGAGACCCAGTACTTC	CASSLAGAGVWKETQYF
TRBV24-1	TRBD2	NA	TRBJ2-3	TGTGCCACCCGTCCGGGACTAGCGGCCGGAGGAGATACGCAGTATTTT	CATRPGLAAGGDTQYF
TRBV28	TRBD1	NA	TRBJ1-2	TGTGCCAGCAGTTTATGGATCGGGACAGGTGACTCCTATGGCTACACCTTC	CASSLWIGTGDSYGYTF
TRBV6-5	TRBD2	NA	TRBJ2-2	TGTGCCAGCACCCCTAGCGGGAGATCGCCCGGGGAGCTGTTTTTT	CASTPSGRSPGELFF
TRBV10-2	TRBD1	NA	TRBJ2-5	TGCGCCAGCAGTGAGGTGATCCCCGGGACAGGGGGCCAGGAAGAGACCCAGTACTTC	CASSEVIPGTGGQEETQYF
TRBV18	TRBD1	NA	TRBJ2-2	TGTGCCAGCTCACCACAACAGGGGGCGGACACCGGGGAGCTGTTTTTT	CASSPQQGADTGELFF
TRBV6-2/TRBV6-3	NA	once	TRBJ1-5	TGTGCCAGCAGTTACTCCCCTCCACTACTCCCCCCCCTACATCCCAATCAGCCCCAGCATTTT	CASSYSPPLLPPLHPNQPQHF
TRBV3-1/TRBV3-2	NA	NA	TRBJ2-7	TGTGCCAGCAGCCATACCGGGACATCCTCCTACGAGCAGTACTTC	CASSHTGTSSYEQYF
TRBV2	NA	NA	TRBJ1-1	TGTGCCAGCAGTATCCAGGGGAAGGGCACTGAAGCTTTCTTT	CASSIQGKGTEAFF
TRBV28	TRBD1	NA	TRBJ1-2	TGTGCCAGCAGCCCCGGACAGGGGAACTATGGCTACACCTTC	CASSPGQGNYGYTF
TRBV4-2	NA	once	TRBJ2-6	TGTGCCAGCAGCCCCAGGTTTGGTGGGGCCAACGTCCTGACTTTC	CASSPRFGGANVLTF
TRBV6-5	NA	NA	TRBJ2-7	TGTGCCAGCAGTTACTCTAGTTCCTACGAGCAGTACTTC	CASSYSSSYEQYF
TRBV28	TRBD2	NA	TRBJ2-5	TGTGCCAGCAGTGGGGAGCCCGGGAGGAGGGAGACCCAGTACTTC	CASSGEPGRRETQYF
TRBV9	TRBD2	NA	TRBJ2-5	TGTGCCAGCAGCGTAGGACTAGCGGATCTCCAAGAGACCCAGTACTTC	CASSVGLADLQETQYF
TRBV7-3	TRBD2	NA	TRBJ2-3	TGTGCCAGCAGCTTAAGCAGCGGGAGCCCCTTTTCCCCAGATACGCAGTATTTT	CASSLSSGSPFSPDTQYF
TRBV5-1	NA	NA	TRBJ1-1	TGCGCCAGCAGCTTGCAGGGGAACACTGAAGCTTTCTTT	CASSLQGNTEAFF
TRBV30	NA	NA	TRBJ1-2	TGTGCCTGGAAAAGGCAGGCGATCTATGGCTACACCTTC	CAWKRQAIYGYTF